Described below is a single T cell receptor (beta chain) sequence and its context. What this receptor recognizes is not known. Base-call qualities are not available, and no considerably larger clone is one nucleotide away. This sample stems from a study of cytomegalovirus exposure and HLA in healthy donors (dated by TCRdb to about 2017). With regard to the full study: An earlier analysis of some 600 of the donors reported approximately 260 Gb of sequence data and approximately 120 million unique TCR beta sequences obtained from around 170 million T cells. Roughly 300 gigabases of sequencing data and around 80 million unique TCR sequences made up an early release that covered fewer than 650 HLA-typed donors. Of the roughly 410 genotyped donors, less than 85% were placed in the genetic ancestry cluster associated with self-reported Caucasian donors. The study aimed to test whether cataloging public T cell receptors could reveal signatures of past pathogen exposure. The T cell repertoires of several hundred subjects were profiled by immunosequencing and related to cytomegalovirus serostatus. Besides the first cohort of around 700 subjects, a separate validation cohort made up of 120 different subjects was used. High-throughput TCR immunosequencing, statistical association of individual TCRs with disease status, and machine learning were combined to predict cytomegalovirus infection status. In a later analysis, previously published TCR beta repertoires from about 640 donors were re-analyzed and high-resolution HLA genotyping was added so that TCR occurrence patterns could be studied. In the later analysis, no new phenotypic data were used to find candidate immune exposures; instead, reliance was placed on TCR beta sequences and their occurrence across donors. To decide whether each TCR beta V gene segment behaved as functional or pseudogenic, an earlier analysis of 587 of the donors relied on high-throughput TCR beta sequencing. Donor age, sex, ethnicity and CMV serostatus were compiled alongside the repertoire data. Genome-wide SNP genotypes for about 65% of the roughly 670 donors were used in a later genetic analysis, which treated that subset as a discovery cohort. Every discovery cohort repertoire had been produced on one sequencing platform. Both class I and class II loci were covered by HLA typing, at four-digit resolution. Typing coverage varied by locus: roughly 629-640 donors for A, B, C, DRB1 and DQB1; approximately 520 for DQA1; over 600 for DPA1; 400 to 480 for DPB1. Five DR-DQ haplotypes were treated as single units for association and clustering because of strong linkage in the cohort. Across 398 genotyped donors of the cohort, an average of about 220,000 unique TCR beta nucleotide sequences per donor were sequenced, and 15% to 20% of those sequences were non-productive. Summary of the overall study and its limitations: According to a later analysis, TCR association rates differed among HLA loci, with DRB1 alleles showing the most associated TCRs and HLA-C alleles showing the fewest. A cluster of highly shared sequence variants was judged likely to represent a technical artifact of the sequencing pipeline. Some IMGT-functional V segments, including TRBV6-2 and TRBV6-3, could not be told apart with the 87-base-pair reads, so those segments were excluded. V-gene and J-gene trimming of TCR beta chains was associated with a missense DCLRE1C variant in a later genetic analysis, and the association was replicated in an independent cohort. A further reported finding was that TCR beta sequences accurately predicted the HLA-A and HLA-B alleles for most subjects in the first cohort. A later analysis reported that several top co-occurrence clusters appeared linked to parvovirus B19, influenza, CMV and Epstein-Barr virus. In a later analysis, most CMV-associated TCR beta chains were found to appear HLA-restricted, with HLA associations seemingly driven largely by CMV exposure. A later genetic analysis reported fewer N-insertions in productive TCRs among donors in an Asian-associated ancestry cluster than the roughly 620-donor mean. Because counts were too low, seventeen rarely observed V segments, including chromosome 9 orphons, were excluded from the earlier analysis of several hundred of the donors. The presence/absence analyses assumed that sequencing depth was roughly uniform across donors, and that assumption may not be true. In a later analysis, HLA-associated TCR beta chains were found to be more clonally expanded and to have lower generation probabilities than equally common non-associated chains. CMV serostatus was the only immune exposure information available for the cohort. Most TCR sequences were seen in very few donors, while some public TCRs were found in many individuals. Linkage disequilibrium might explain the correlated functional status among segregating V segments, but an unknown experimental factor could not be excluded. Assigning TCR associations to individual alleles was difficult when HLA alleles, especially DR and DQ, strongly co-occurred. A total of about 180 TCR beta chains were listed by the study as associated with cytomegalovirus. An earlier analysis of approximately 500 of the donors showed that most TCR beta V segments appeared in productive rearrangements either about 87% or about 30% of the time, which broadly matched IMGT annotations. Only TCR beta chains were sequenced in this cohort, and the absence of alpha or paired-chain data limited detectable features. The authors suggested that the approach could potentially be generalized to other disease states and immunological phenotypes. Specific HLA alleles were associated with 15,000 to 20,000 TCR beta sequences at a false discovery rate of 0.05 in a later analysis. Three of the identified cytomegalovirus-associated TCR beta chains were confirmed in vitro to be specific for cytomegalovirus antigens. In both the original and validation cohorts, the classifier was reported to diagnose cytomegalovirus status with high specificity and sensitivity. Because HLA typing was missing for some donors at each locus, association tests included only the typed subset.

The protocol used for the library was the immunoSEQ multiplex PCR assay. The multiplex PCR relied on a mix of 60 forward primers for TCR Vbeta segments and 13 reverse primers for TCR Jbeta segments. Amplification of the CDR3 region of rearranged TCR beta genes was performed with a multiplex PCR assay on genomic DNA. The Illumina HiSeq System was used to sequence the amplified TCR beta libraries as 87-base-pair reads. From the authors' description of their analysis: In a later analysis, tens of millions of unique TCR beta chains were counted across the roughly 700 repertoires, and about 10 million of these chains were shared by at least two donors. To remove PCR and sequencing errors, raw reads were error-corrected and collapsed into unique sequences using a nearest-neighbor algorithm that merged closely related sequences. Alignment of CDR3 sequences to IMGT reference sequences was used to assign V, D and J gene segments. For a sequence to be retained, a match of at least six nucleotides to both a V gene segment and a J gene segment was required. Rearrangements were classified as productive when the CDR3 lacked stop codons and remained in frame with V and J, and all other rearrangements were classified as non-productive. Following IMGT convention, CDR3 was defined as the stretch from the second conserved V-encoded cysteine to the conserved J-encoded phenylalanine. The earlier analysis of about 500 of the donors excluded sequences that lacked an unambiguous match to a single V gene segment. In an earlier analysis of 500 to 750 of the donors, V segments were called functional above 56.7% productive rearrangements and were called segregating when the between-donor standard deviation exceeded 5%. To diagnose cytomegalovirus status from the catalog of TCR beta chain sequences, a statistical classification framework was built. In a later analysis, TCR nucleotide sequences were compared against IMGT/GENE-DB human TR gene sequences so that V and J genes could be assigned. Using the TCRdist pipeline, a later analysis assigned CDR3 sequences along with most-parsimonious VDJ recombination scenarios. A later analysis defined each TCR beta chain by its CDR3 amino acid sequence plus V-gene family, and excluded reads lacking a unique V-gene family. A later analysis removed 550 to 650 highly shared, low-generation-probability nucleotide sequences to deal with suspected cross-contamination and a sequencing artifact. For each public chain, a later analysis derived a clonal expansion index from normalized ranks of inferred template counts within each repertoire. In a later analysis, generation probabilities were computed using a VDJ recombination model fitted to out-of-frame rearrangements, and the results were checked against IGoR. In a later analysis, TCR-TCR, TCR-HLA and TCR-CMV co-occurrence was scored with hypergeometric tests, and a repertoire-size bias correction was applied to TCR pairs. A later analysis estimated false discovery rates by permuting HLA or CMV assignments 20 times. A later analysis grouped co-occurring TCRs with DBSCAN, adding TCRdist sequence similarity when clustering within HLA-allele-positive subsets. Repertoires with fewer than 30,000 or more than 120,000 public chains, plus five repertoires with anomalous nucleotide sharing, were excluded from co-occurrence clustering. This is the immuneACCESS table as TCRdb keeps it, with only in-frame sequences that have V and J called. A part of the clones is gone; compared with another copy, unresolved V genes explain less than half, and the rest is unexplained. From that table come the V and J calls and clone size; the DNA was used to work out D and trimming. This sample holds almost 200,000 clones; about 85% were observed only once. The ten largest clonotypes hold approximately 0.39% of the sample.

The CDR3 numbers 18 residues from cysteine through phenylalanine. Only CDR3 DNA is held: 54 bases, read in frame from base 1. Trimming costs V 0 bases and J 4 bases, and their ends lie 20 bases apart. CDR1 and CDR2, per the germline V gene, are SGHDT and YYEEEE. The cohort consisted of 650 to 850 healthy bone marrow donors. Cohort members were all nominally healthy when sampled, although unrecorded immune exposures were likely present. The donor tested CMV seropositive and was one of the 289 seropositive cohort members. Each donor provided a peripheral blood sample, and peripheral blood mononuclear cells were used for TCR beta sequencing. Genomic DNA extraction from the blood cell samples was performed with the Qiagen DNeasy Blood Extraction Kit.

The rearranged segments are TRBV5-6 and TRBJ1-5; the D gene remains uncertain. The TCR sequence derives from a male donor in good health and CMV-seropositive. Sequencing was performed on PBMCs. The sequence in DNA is TGTGCCAGCAGCTTGGGAGGCTTCGGGGTGGGGATAAATCAGCCCCAGCATTTT. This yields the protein CASSLGGFGVGINQPQHF.